This T cell receptor (beta chain) derives from a study of T cell changes during pregnancy in multiple sclerosis. The germline V gene encodes CDR1 SNHLY and CDR2 FYNNEI. The CDR3 spans 15 residues. Between the trimmed V and J ends, which lost 3 bases and 4 bases, there was a span of 12 bases. Some clones are missing from TCRdb's copy, which holds only in-frame ones; the method was immunoSEQ multiplex PCR. The sample has 75,000 to 95,000 clones, around 93% seen once. The chain links TRBV2 to TRBJ2-2, with TRBD2 as a possible D gene (5 bases). The source material was peripheral blood, sampled before pregnancy. The TCR sequence derives from a female donor with multiple sclerosis, enrolled in a pregnancy study. The CDR3 DNA is TGTGCCAGCAGTGACGGAGGAGGAAGCACCGGGGAGCTGTTTTTT. Translation gives CASSDGGGSTGELFF.